A selection of T cell receptor beta chains follows, all from one sample in a study of blood T cell repertoires in COVID-19. Using immunoSEQ multiplex PCR, the repertoire was profiled, and TCRdb retains in-frame clones only, with some absent. The sample consists of around 140,000 clones, roughly four fifths of them appearing once. Input material: peripheral blood. These receptors were taken from a woman aged 55-69 years with acute or convalescent COVID-19. The CDR3 runs from the conserved cysteine through the conserved F or W. The order of the fields is clone size, V gene, J gene, D gene, CDR3 protein, CDR3 DNA. D genes are given only for firm matches. Only some rows state a clone size, as once, few, many or a class for expanded clones.

clone_size: NA
v_call: TRBV7-2
j_call: TRBJ2-7
d_call: TRBD2
cdr3_aa: CASSWGAGSGRAYEQYF
cdr3_nt: TGTGCCAGCAGCTGGGGCGCAGGGAGCGGGAGGGCCTACGAGCAGTACTTC

clone_size: NA
v_call: TRBV7-2
j_call: TRBJ1-5
d_call: NA
cdr3_aa: CASSLGLSEYQPQHF
cdr3_nt: TGTGCCAGCAGCTTAGGCTTGTCGGAGTATCAGCCCCAGCATTTT

clone_size: NA
v_call: TRBV6-5
j_call: TRBJ2-7
d_call: TRBD1
cdr3_aa: CASSYGTGFSEQYF
cdr3_nt: TGTGCCAGCAGTTACGGGACAGGGTTTTCCGAGCAGTACTTC

clone_size: NA
v_call: TRBV7-9
j_call: TRBJ2-2
d_call: NA
cdr3_aa: CASSSNPGTGELFF
cdr3_nt: TGTGCCAGCAGCTCAAACCCGGGTACCGGGGAGCTGTTTTTT

clone_size: NA
v_call: TRBV5-1
j_call: TRBJ2-1
d_call: TRBD2
cdr3_aa: CASSLSNGLGNNEQFF
cdr3_nt: TGCGCCAGCAGCTTGAGTAACGGACTAGGCAACAATGAGCAGTTCTTC

clone_size: NA
v_call: TRBV6-1
j_call: TRBJ1-1
d_call: NA
cdr3_aa: CASSEALRGGNTEAFF
cdr3_nt: TGTGCCAGCAGTGAAGCGCTTCGGGGGGGTAACACTGAAGCTTTCTTT

clone_size: NA
v_call: TRBV6-2/TRBV6-3
j_call: TRBJ1-2
d_call: TRBD1
cdr3_aa: CASSWGQKGSNYGYTF
cdr3_nt: TGTGCCAGCAGTTGGGGACAGAAAGGGTCCAACTATGGCTACACCTTC

clone_size: NA
v_call: TRBV5-8
j_call: TRBJ1-6
d_call: TRBD1
cdr3_aa: CASSFPRTGQVDSPLHF
cdr3_nt: TGTGCCAGCAGCTTTCCTCGGACAGGGCAGGTTGATTCACCCCTCCACTTT

clone_size: NA
v_call: TRBV7-8
j_call: TRBJ1-5
d_call: NA
cdr3_aa: CASSTQGWGQPQHF
cdr3_nt: TGTGCCAGCTCTACCCAGGGCTGGGGTCAGCCCCAGCATTTT

clone_size: NA
v_call: TRBV6-5
j_call: TRBJ2-7
d_call: TRBD1
cdr3_aa: CASRGMGQRNYEQYF
cdr3_nt: TGTGCCAGCAGGGGAATGGGACAGAGAAACTACGAGCAGTACTTC

clone_size: NA
v_call: TRBV20-1
j_call: TRBJ2-7
d_call: TRBD2
cdr3_aa: CSASTSGRAYEQYF
cdr3_nt: TGCAGTGCTAGTACTAGCGGGAGAGCCTACGAGCAGTACTTC

clone_size: NA
v_call: TRBV28
j_call: TRBJ1-2
d_call: NA
cdr3_aa: CASTTPPGDYGYTF
cdr3_nt: TGTGCCAGCACCACACCCCCGGGGGACTATGGCTACACCTTC

clone_size: NA
v_call: TRBV10-3
j_call: TRBJ2-5
d_call: TRBD2
cdr3_aa: CAISEVSGRQETQYF
cdr3_nt: TGTGCCATCAGTGAGGTTAGCGGGAGGCAAGAGACCCAGTACTTC

clone_size: NA
v_call: TRBV6-1
j_call: TRBJ1-2
d_call: TRBD1
cdr3_aa: CASSELGGRYGYTF
cdr3_nt: TGTGCCAGCAGTGAGCTAGGGGGCAGATATGGCTACACCTTC

clone_size: NA
v_call: TRBV27
j_call: TRBJ2-1
d_call: NA
cdr3_aa: CASSFFSMTGHGNEQFF
cdr3_nt: TGTGCCAGCAGTTTTTTTTCGATGACAGGCCATGGGAATGAGCAGTTCTTC

clone_size: NA
v_call: TRBV5-1
j_call: TRBJ1-1
d_call: TRBD1
cdr3_aa: CATTPGQGDTEAFF
cdr3_nt: TGCGCCACGACACCGGGACAGGGGGACACTGAAGCTTTCTTT

clone_size: NA
v_call: TRBV27
j_call: TRBJ2-2
d_call: TRBD1
cdr3_aa: CASSLMSVRQGVHGELFF
cdr3_nt: TGTGCCAGCAGTTTGATGTCTGTGAGACAGGGGGTTCACGGGGAGCTGTTTTTT

clone_size: NA
v_call: TRBV3-1/TRBV3-2
j_call: TRBJ1-2
d_call: TRBD1
cdr3_aa: CASSQDLVTGSEVGYTF
cdr3_nt: TGTGCCAGCAGCCAAGATTTAGTGACAGGGAGTGAGGTGGGCTACACCTTC

clone_size: few
v_call: TRBV7-8
j_call: TRBJ2-7
d_call: NA
cdr3_aa: CASSLDPSAEQYF
cdr3_nt: TGTGCCAGCAGCTTAGACCCTAGCGCCGAGCAGTACTTC

clone_size: NA
v_call: TRBV19
j_call: TRBJ1-2
d_call: NA
cdr3_aa: CASSIGRAYGYTF
cdr3_nt: TGTGCCAGTAGTATCGGCAGGGCTTATGGCTACACCTTC

clone_size: NA
v_call: TRBV2
j_call: TRBJ2-1
d_call: NA
cdr3_aa: CASRGGLVYNEQFF
cdr3_nt: TGTGCCAGCAGGGGCGGGCTAGTGTACAATGAGCAGTTCTTC

clone_size: once
v_call: TRBV29-1
j_call: TRBJ2-4
d_call: TRBD1
cdr3_aa: CSVVGGQLKNIQYF
cdr3_nt: TGCAGCGTTGTTGGGGGACAGCTCAAAAACATTCAGTACTTC

clone_size: NA
v_call: TRBV6-5
j_call: TRBJ2-5
d_call: NA
cdr3_aa: CASSYSGIQETQYF
cdr3_nt: TGTGCCAGCAGTTACTCCGGGATCCAAGAGACCCAGTACTTC

clone_size: few
v_call: TRBV7-2
j_call: TRBJ1-3
d_call: NA
cdr3_aa: CASSLSGGNTIYF
cdr3_nt: TGTGCCAGCAGCTTATCGGGGGGGAACACCATATATTTT

clone_size: NA
v_call: TRBV11-2
j_call: TRBJ1-6
d_call: NA
cdr3_aa: CASSSGGGNSPLHF
cdr3_nt: TGTGCCAGCAGCTCGGGGGGCGGGAATTCACCCCTCCACTTT

clone_size: NA
v_call: TRBV4-1
j_call: TRBJ2-1
d_call: NA
cdr3_aa: CASSPQGPTPYNEQFF
cdr3_nt: TGCGCCAGCAGCCCCCAGGGCCCTACCCCATACAATGAGCAGTTCTTC

clone_size: few
v_call: TRBV5-1
j_call: TRBJ1-4
d_call: TRBD1
cdr3_aa: CASSLNPGTGEKLFF
cdr3_nt: TGCGCCAGCAGCTTAAATCCAGGGACAGGCGAAAAACTGTTTTTT

clone_size: NA
v_call: TRBV7-2
j_call: TRBJ2-1
d_call: TRBD2
cdr3_aa: CASREKGLAVNEQFF
cdr3_nt: TGTGCCAGCAGGGAAAAAGGACTAGCGGTCAATGAGCAGTTCTTC

clone_size: NA
v_call: TRBV5-6
j_call: TRBJ1-4
d_call: TRBD1
cdr3_aa: CASSPPGGSEKLFF
cdr3_nt: TGTGCCAGCAGCCCACCAGGGGGAAGTGAAAAACTGTTTTTT

clone_size: NA
v_call: TRBV19
j_call: TRBJ1-2
d_call: NA
cdr3_aa: CASRTSDGEGTYGYTF
cdr3_nt: TGTGCCAGTAGAACCTCGGACGGGGAGGGGACCTATGGCTACACCTTC

clone_size: NA
v_call: TRBV20-1
j_call: TRBJ1-1
d_call: TRBD1
cdr3_aa: CSASDRDTEAFF
cdr3_nt: TGCAGTGCTAGTGACAGGGACACTGAAGCTTTCTTT

clone_size: NA
v_call: TRBV29-1
j_call: TRBJ2-1
d_call: NA
cdr3_aa: CSVMFNSPQGSNNEQFF
cdr3_nt: TGCAGCGTTATGTTTAATTCCCCACAGGGCTCAAACAATGAGCAGTTCTTC

clone_size: NA
v_call: TRBV11-3
j_call: TRBJ2-6
d_call: TRBD1
cdr3_aa: CATSDRAGANVLTF
cdr3_nt: TGTGCCACCTCGGACAGGGCCGGGGCCAACGTCCTGACTTTC

clone_size: NA
v_call: TRBV6-5
j_call: TRBJ2-5
d_call: NA
cdr3_aa: CASSYRGGSETQYF
cdr3_nt: TGTGCCAGCAGCTACCGCGGAGGGTCGGAGACCCAGTACTTC

clone_size: NA
v_call: TRBV18
j_call: TRBJ1-1
d_call: NA
cdr3_aa: CASSQTQGNTEAFF
cdr3_nt: TGTGCCAGCTCACAGACGCAGGGGAACACTGAAGCTTTCTTT